This paragraph reports one TCR beta chain. The clone's antigen remains unknown. Per-nucleotide qualities are absent, and no much larger clonotype sits a single base away. Reading the germline V gene gives CDR1 SGHNT and CDR2 YENEEA. There are 15 amino acids in the CDR3, from cysteine to phenylalanine inclusive. Solely the CDR3 DNA is kept, with 45 bases framed from the first base. The V and J ends are trimmed by 1 base and 3 bases, leaving 12 bases between them. This specimen belongs to a study of blood T cell repertoires in COVID-19 (TCRdb year 2020). Background for the entire study: Samples covering the acute and convalescent phases of COVID-19 were provided by collaborators in the United States, Italy and Spain. The material from the prospective study consisted of cDNA or gDNA derived from T cells, B-cell-depleted T cells, or PBMCs. A de-identified subject ID, COVID-19 status, age in years and sex were almost always included in the sample metadata. The samples were drawn from two sources: the first 160 participants of the ongoing ImmuneRACE study, and some 1,300 subjects contributed by 6 global collaborators. Subjects who had been exposed to COVID-19, were actively infected with it, or had recovered from it provided the deeply sampled blood TCRbeta repertoires that made up the dataset. HLA class I and class II types, where available, came from metadata supplied by the sample provider rather than from assay-based typing. The repertoires were released in a freely available public database intended as a resource for research on the immune response to SARS-CoV-2.

The paper as a whole reports these results and caveats: Clinical and demographic metadata were provided uncurated, with the amount varying by source and participant.

Each collaborating institution followed its own protocols to collect whole blood in K2EDTA tubes. Collaborator samples were shipped for TCRbeta analysis as frozen whole blood, isolated PBMCs, or DNA extracted from either sample type. TCRbeta CDR3 regions were amplified from genomic DNA by means of the immunoSEQ Assay, a bias-controlled multiplex PCR. Under the source paper's analysis protocol: The number of nucleated cells in each sample was estimated from the amplification of reference gene primers within the assay. To quantify the absolute abundance of each unique TCRbeta CDR3 rearrangement, sequence reads were collapsed and filtered. Productive Simpson clonality was computed per sample as the square root of Simpson's diversity index over productive rearrangements. Here the immuneACCESS table is served through TCRdb, limited to in-frame sequences with V and J called. Missing clones are a known gap in these copies; in checked studies unresolved V genes cover under half, and the rest lacks a known reason. That table is the source of V, J and clone size, and D and trimming were worked out from the DNA. This sample holds about 70,000 clones; approximately 80% were observed only once. Around 0.83% of the sample lies in the top ten.

Material: peripheral blood. The TCR originated in a woman in her seventies with acute or convalescent COVID-19. The chain is assembled from TRBV11-3 and TRBJ2-5, with an unclear D gene assignment. The DNA sequence follows: TGTGCCAGCAGCTTAGGGGCCAGTATTGAAGAGACCCAGTACTTC. It translates to CASSLGASIEETQYF.